One sample yielded the 3 T cell receptor beta chains listed below, sequenced in a study of long-term antiretroviral therapy in people with HIV. Sequencing relied on immunoSEQ assay v3.0, run at survey level. Measured with immunoSEQ multiplex PCR; TCRdb has only the in-frame clones, and not every one. In the table there are around 21,000 clones, 80% to 85% of which are singletons. The sequences come from unsorted PBMCs, collected 0.2 years after starting antiretroviral therapy. The receptors derive from a woman between 25 and 40 years old with HIV.

This clone was picked up a small number of times. One end of the junction varies from germline; a read error may be responsible. The chain links TRBV19 to TRBJ1-2, with D unclear. Per germline, CDR1 LNHDA and CDR2 SQIVND (reference sequence). The CDR3 runs to 11 residues. The CDR3 loop is CASSINDGYTF. DNA for the CDR3: TGTGCCAGTAGTATTAACGATGGCTACACCTTC.

The genes are TRBV9 and TRBJ2-5; 14 bases are shared with TRBD2. The germline gives CDR1 SGDLS, CDR2 YYNGEE. V dropped 0 bases and J dropped 1; count of bases not matched to a gene: 2. This CDR3 has 17 amino acids. The CDR3 region is CASSVGTSGGTQETQYF. The DNA for the CDR3 is TGTGCCAGCAGCGTAGGGACTAGCGGGGGGACCCAAGAGACCCAGTACTTC.

The chain couples TRBV7-8 to TRBJ1-1; D gene uncertain. Germline CDR1 and CDR2: SGHVS and FQNEAQ. Trimming stripped 1 base from V and 11 bases from J, with 17 bases between. The CDR3 totals 14 residues. DNA for the CDR3: TGTGCCAGCAGCTTAGGAGATGGCAGTTTACAGGCTTTCTTT. It codes for CASSLGDGSLQAFF.